This T cell receptor (beta chain) was sequenced for a study of CD8+CD57+ T cells in acquired aplastic anemia. The overall study: The average for DNA from sorted CD4+ and CD8+ cells was roughly 3 ug. General observations from the study: About 30 was the count of CD8+ CDR3 sequences that patients shared with controls.

The TCR beta profiling, which covered VDJ combination and CDR3 sequence, was carried out using genomic DNA as the template. TCRdb fed the reads into MiXCR, producing one record per CDR3 protein. The top ten hold over 0.95% of the sample, which has 160,000 or so distinct CDR3 sequences, 47% seen once. The patients chosen for sequencing had shown expansion of CD8+CD57+ cells (detected by flow cytometry). This clonotype was found many times. Its antigen is unknown. Germline loops: CDR1 DFQATT, CDR2 SNEGSKA (reference sequence). V was trimmed by 6 bases and J by 0 bases, leaving 12 bases between them. The CDR3 spans 14 residues.

The receptor's source is a human donor with aplastic anemia. The chain is built from TRBV20-1 and TRBJ1-3; tentatively, D is TRBD1 (5 bases). Sequencing input: sorted CD4+, CD8+, or CD8+CD57+ T cells (not recorded which) from PBMCs. The CDR3 DNA is TGCAGTGCGCTACAGGCTAACTCTGGAAACACCATATATTTT. It codes for CSALQANSGNTIYF.